Sequencing of this T cell receptor (beta chain) was carried out in a study of T cell repertoires in cytomegalovirus infection. Study-level background: Recently identified HLA-C-restricted and well-studied HLA-B-restricted CMV epitopes were used.

Whole-study findings and limits: Across the ex vivo response, the dominant clonotypes were HLA-C-restricted CMV-specific TCR beta clonotypes.

The CDR3 extends over 15 amino acids. Germline V lookup: CDR1 SGHRS, CDR2 YFSETQ. As regards this clonotype: Its matching antigen is unknown. A junction boundary mismatches the germline segment, possibly from a read error.

MiXCR, run by TCRdb on the reads, gives a single entry per CDR3 protein. The profile shows 110,000 or so distinct CDR3 sequences, 30% to 35% of them singletons. This sample comprised CD8+ T cells from cultured PBMCs, obtained from culture after CMV antigen stimulation. The chain carries TRBV5-1 and TRBJ1-4; possible D gene TRBD1, 5 bases. The sequence came from a human donor in good health (CMV status not recorded). Some clones in this sample may be carry-over from other donors' samples. CDR3 coding DNA: TGCGCCAGCAGACTCACAGGATTCCTTAATGAAAAACTGTTCTTT. This encodes CASRLTGFLNEKLFF.